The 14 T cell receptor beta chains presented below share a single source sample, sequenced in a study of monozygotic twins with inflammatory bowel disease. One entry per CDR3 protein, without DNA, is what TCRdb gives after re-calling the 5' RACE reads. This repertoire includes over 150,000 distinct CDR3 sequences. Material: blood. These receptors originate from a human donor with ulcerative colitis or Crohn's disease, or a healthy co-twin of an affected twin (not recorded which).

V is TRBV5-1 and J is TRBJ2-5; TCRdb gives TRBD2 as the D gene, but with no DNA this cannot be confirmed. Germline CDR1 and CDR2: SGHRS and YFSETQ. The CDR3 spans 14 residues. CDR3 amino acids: CASSLVAGDETQYF.

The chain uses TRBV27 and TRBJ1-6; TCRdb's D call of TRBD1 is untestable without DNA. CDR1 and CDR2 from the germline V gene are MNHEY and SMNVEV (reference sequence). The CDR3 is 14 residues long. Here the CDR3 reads CASSLRGANSPLHF.

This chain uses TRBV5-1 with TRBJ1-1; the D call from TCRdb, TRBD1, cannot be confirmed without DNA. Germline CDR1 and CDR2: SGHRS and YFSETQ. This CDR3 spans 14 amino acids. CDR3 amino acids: CASSIDPLNTEAFF.

CDR3 in amino acids: CASSLGVGPYNEQFF. J is TRBJ2-1 and V is TRBV5-1; the TRBD2 assignment by TCRdb is unverifiable without DNA. In germline, CDR1 is SGHRS, CDR2 YFSETQ. CDR3 size: 15 residues.

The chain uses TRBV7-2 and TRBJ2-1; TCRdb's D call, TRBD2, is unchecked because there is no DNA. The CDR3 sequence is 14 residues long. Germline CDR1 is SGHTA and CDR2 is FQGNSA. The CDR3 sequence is CASVSVRASGMAFF.

CDR3 loop: CASSLFSGGLNEQFF. V usage is TRBV7-9 and J usage is TRBJ2-1; TCRdb lists TRBD2, though no DNA is available to test this call. Looked up from germline, CDR1 is SEHNR and CDR2 is FQNEAQ (reference sequence). The CDR3 length is 15 residues.

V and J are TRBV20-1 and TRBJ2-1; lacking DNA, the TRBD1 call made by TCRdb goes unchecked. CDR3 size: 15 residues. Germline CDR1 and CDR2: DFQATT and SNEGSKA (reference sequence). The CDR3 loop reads CSAIFPGGSYNEQFF.

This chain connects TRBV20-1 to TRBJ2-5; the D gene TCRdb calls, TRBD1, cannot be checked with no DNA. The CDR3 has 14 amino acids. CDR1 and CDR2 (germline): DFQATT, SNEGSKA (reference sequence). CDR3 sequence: CSAPTGTEGETQYF.

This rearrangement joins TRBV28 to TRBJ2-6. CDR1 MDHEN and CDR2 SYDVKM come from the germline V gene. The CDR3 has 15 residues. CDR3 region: CASRSQGSGANVLTF. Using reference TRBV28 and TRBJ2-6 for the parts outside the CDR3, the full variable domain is DVKVTQSSRYLVKRTGEKVFLECVQDMDHENMFWYRQDPGLGLRLIYFSYDVKMKEKGDIPEGYSVSREKKERFSLILESASTNQTSMYLCASRSQGSGANVLTFGAGSRLTVL.

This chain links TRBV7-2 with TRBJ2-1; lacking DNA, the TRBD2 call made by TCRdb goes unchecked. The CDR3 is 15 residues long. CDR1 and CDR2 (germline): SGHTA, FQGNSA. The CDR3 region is CASSYEAGVANEQFF.

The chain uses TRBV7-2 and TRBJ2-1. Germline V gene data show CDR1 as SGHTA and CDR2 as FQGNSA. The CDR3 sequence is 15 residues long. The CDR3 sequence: CASSSGPSSYNEQFF.

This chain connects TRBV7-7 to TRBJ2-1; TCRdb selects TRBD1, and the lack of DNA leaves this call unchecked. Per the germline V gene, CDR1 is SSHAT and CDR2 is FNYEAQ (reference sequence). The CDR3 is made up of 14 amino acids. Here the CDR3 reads CASSLDIGDNVQFF.

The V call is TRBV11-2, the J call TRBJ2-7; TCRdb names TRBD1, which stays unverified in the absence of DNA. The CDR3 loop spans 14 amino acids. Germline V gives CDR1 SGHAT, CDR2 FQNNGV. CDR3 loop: CASSLTGIEGEQYF.

The CDR3 spells CASSLWPGPDTQYF. The chain carries TRBV7-2 and TRBJ2-3. The V gene's germline CDR1 is SGHTA and CDR2 FQGNSA. The CDR3 consists of 14 residues.